The 31 T cell receptor beta chains presented below share a single source sample, sequenced in a study of CD8 T cells in ankylosing spondylitis. TCRdb re-derived calls from the 5' RACE reads in MiXCR, one entry per CDR3 protein. This sample carries 80,000 to 100,000 distinct CDR3 sequences, roughly 8.8% of them seen once, and the ten largest clones take 4.5% to 5.5%. The sequenced material came from blood, either unsorted or a sorted T cell fraction (not recorded which). The origin of the receptors is a male donor with ankylosing spondylitis or in good health (not recorded which).

At least ten counts were recorded for this clonotype. The chain combines TRBV12-3 or TRBV12-4 with TRBJ1-4; TRBD1 agrees at 9 bases. The J segment lost 8 bases and the V segment lost 1 base, leaving 5 bases of the junction unmatched. The CDR3 is 15 amino acids. The CDR3 is CASSLVTGGYEKLFF. CDR3 coding DNA: TGTGCCAGCAGTTTAGTGACAGGGGGATACGAAAAACTGTTTTTT.

This clonotype was seen at least ten times. The chain links TRBV7-2 to TRBJ2-1, with D hard to call. The V end was cut by 5 bases, the J end by 4 bases, with 15 bases between. Germline V gene data show CDR1 as SGHTA and CDR2 as FQGNSA. CDR3 length: 15 amino acids. CDR3 coding DNA: TGTGCCAGCAGCCCAACCCAGTGGCCATACAATGAGCAGTTCTTC. Its protein product is CASSPTQWPYNEQFF.

This clonotype was counted at least ten times. The CDR3 sequence: CASLGGLYNEQFF. The CDR3 bases are TGTGCCAGCTTGGGGGGGCTGTACAATGAGCAGTTCTTC. The rearrangement uses TRBV5-6 and TRBJ2-1, with D possibly TRBD2 on 7 matching bases. The CDR3 extends over 13 amino acids. Germline CDR1 and CDR2: SGHDT and YYEEEE. V was trimmed by 7 bases and J by 4 bases, leaving 12 bases between them.

This clonotype was found many times. The chain carries TRBV6-4 and TRBJ2-3, with D possibly TRBD2 on 7 matching bases. This CDR3 region has 13 residues. Trimming took 6 bases from V and 1 from J, leaving 8 bases between them. Looked up from germline, CDR1 is MRHNA and CDR2 is SNTAGT. The CDR3 nucleotides are TGTGCCAGCAGGCGGGGGCGCACAGATACGCAGTATTTT. Amino acids: CASRRGRTDTQYF.

The chain uses TRBV5-5 and TRBJ1-2; no clear D gene. This CDR3 has 13 amino acids. Trimming pared 0 bases from V and 5 bases from J, leaving 8 bases between. Germline V gene lookup returns CDR1 SGHKS and CDR2 YYEKEE (reference sequence). The CDR3 coding sequence is TGTGCCAGCAGCTTGGGTCTATCTTATGGCTACACCTTC. Translation: CASSLGLSYGYTF.

This clonotype was observed many times. V usage is TRBV4-2 and J usage is TRBJ1-5; weak D call: TRBD1 (5 bases). Trimming took 1 base from V and 5 from J, leaving 9 bases between them. CDR1 is LGHNA and CDR2 is YNFKEQ in the germline V gene. The length of the CDR3 is 14 residues. This chain's CDR3 is CASSQVSGDQPQHF. As DNA, the CDR3 is TGTGCCAGCAGCCAAGTATCGGGGGATCAGCCCCAGCATTTT.

This clonotype was seen repeatedly, ten times or more. The V call is TRBV29-1, the J call TRBJ2-2; 7 nucleotides line up with TRBD1. Germline CDR1 SQVTM, CDR2 ANQGSEA. V shed 4 bases and J 3 bases; nucleotides not matched to a gene: 5. The length of the CDR3 is 14 residues. In DNA form, the CDR3 reads TGCAGCGTTGGAGAGACAGGGTACACCGGGGAGCTGTTTTTT. The encoded protein is CSVGETGYTGELFF.

The rearrangement uses TRBV11-2 and TRBJ2-7; 9 nucleotides agree with TRBD2. Germline CDR1 SGHAT, CDR2 FQNNGV. The V and J ends lost 6 bases and 0 bases, in that order; junction bases with no gene match: 6. The CDR3 consists of 15 residues. CDR3 region: CASSSPAGGSYEQYF. The CDR3 coding sequence is TGTGCCAGCAGTTCCCCAGCGGGGGGCTCCTACGAGCAGTACTTC.

Many counts were recorded for this clonotype. The V call is TRBV5-1, the J call TRBJ2-3; TRBD2 is a possible D gene (6 bases). CDR3 length equals 14 residues. In germline, CDR1 is SGHRS, CDR2 YFSETQ. Trimming removed 4 bases from V and 2 bases from J, with 11 bases in between. CDR3 sequence: CASSGGTFTDTQYF. The CDR3 DNA sequence: TGCGCCAGCAGCGGCGGGACTTTCACAGATACGCAGTATTTT.

Ten or more counts support this clonotype. The rearrangement uses TRBV6-5 and TRBJ2-1; D uncertain. V was cut by 5 bases and J by 9 bases, with 8 bases left in between. The CDR3 runs to 11 residues. From germline, CDR1 is MNHEY and CDR2 SVGAGI. The CDR3 DNA reads TGTGCCAGCAGTAACCTCGGTGAGCAGTTCTTC. Encoded protein: CASSNLGEQFF.

This clonotype was seen many times. The chain combines TRBV7-6 with TRBJ1-6, with TRBD1 as a possible D gene (5 bases). Per the germline V gene, CDR1 is SGHVS and CDR2 is FNYEAQ. The CDR3 runs 16 residues. V gave up 5 bases and J gave up 2 bases, with 13 bases separating them. CDR3 amino acids: CASSLGAGAYNSPLHF. The CDR3, as DNA: TGTGCCAGCAGCCTAGGGGCCGGCGCCTATAATTCACCCCTCCACTTT.

This clonotype has a count of ten or more. This chain uses TRBV7-2 with TRBJ2-2; 10 positions match TRBD1. CDR3 size: 15 residues. Looked up from germline, CDR1 is SGHTA and CDR2 is FQGNSA. With V trimmed by 3 bases and J by 6 bases, 4 bases remained unmatched. The CDR3 reads CASSFAGTGAGELFF. CDR3 DNA sequence: TGTGCCAGCAGCTTTGCCGGGACAGGGGCCGGGGAGCTGTTTTTT.

This clonotype was picked up many times. The V and J genes are TRBV20-1 and TRBJ2-7; 10 bases match TRBD2. Trimming took 1 base from V and 6 from J; bases not matched to a gene: 3. The V gene's germline CDR1 is DFQATT and CDR2 SNEGSKA (reference sequence). The CDR3 totals 13 residues. CDR3 nucleotides: TGCAGTGCTAGAGGTAGCGGGGGGTTCGAGCAGTACTTC. Amino acids: CSARGSGGFEQYF.

This clonotype has a handful of counts. This rearrangement joins TRBV7-9 to TRBJ2-1; 9 nucleotides align to TRBD1. Per the germline V gene, CDR1 is SEHNR and CDR2 is FQNEAQ (reference sequence). CDR3 size: 15 residues. The trim removed 6 bases at V and 9 bases at J, leaving 12 bases unmatched. DNA for the CDR3: TGTGCCAGCAGTTCACAGGGGGCGCGGTTGAGTGAGCAGTTCTTC. Encoded protein: CASSSQGARLSEQFF.

The gene calls are TRBV18 and TRBJ2-7; TRBD2 might be the D (5 bases). This CDR3 is 13 amino acids long. Between the trimmed V and J ends, which lost 8 bases and 6 bases, there was a span of 17 bases. Germline V gene sequence: CDR1 KGHSH, CDR2 LQKENI. CDR3 sequence reads: CASRPADRGEQYF. The CDR3 nucleotides read TGTGCCAGCCGGCCCGCCGACCGGGGCGAGCAGTACTTC.

This clonotype was seen ten or more times. The J gene is TRBJ2-1, the V gene TRBV29-1; possibly TRBD1 for D (7 bases). Trimming cost V 3 bases and J 8 bases, with 23 bases left between them. CDR1 and CDR2 from the germline V gene are SQVTM and ANQGSEA. The CDR3 is made up of 16 amino acids. The CDR3 nucleotides read TGCAGCGTTGATTGGACGGCAGGGGGGTTTCTGGATGAGCAGTTCTTC. It yields the protein CSVDWTAGGFLDEQFF.

This clonotype was found many times. V gene TRBV6-1 combines with J gene TRBJ1-3; unclear D gene. Between the trimmed V and J ends, which lost 4 bases and 0 bases, there was a span of 7 bases. The CDR3 sequence is 14 residues long. The germline V gene has CDR1 MNHNS and CDR2 SASEGT. Written as DNA, the CDR3 is TGTGCCAGCAGTGCGACTGACTCTGGAAACACCATATATTTT. This gives the protein CASSATDSGNTIYF.

This clonotype has ten or more counts. The CDR3 spells CASSLTGTDQETQYF. The DNA of the CDR3 is TGCGCCAGCAGCCTCACCGGGACCGATCAAGAGACCCAGTACTTC. The V and J genes are TRBV5-1 and TRBJ2-5, with D perhaps given as TRBD1 or TRBD2 (5 bases each). CDR1 is SGHRS and CDR2 is YFSETQ in the germline V gene. CDR3 length equals 15 residues. V dropped 4 bases and J dropped 2 bases, with 15 bases sitting between them. Variable domain in full (rest from reference TRBV5-1 and TRBJ2-5): KAGVTQTPRYLIKTRGQQVTLSCSPISGHRSVSWYQQTPGQGLQFLFEYFSETQRNKGNFPGRFSGRQFSNSRSEMNVSTLELGDSALYLCASSLTGTDQETQYFGPGTRLLVL.

This clonotype was counted ten times or more. This chain uses TRBV5-1 with TRBJ2-4; possibly TRBD1 or TRBD2 for D (5 bases each). The CDR3 is made up of 14 amino acids. The germline CDR1 and CDR2 sequences are SGHRS and YFSETQ. V lost 4 bases to trimming and J lost 8 bases, with 16 bases between them. CDR3 nucleotides: TGCGCCAGCAGCCCCCTCGAAAGAGGGGACATTCAGTACTTC. Translated, it gives CASSPLERGDIQYF. The full variable domain, in which reference TRBV5-1 and TRBJ2-4 provide the parts outside the CDR3, is KAGVTQTPRYLIKTRGQQVTLSCSPISGHRSVSWYQQTPGQGLQFLFEYFSETQRNKGNFPGRFSGRQFSNSRSEMNVSTLELGDSALYLCASSPLERGDIQYFGAGTRLSVL.

This clonotype was counted ten times or more. The chain employs TRBV5-1 and TRBJ1-1; 9 bases align to TRBD1. Trimming took 4 bases from V and 5 from J; bases not matched to a gene: 12. CDR1 and CDR2 from the germline V gene are SGHRS and YFSETQ. This CDR3 spans 16 amino acids. The CDR3 coding sequence is TGCGCCAGCAGCGGGACCGGGACAGGGATTGGGACTGAAGCTTTCTTT. Its translation: CASSGTGTGIGTEAFF. Full variable domain (rest looked up from reference TRBV5-1 and TRBJ1-1): KAGVTQTPRYLIKTRGQQVTLSCSPISGHRSVSWYQQTPGQGLQFLFEYFSETQRNKGNFPGRFSGRQFSNSRSEMNVSTLELGDSALYLCASSGTGTGIGTEAFFGQGTRLTVV.

This clonotype appeared a few times. The chain carries TRBV6-1 and TRBJ2-5; D tentatively fits TRBD1 or TRBD2 (5 bases each). CDR1 and CDR2 from the germline V gene are MNHNS and SASEGT. Trimming removed 9 bases from V and 2 bases from J, with 16 bases in between. This CDR3 is built from 14 residues. CDR3 coding DNA: TGTGCCAGTGTCCGGGGCCATCAGCAAGAGACCCAGTACTTC. This gives the protein CASVRGHQQETQYF.

This clonotype was picked up many times. V is TRBV29-1 and J is TRBJ2-3; 8 bases fit TRBD2. The CDR3 loop spans 14 amino acids. Germline CDR1 is SQVTM and CDR2 is ANQGSEA. The V gene end was trimmed by 4 bases and the J gene end by 2 bases; junction bases not matched to a gene: 5. The CDR3 loop is CSVGNGGDTDTQYF. As DNA, the CDR3 is TGCAGCGTTGGCAACGGGGGGGACACAGATACGCAGTATTTT.

The chain combines TRBV5-1 with TRBJ2-5; D possibly corresponds to TRBD1 (6 bases). The V end was cut by 2 bases, the J end by 0 bases, with 8 bases between. Germline-derived CDR1 and CDR2 are SGHRS and YFSETQ. CDR3 length: 14 amino acids. The CDR3 here is CASSFNRDQETQYF. In DNA, the CDR3 is TGCGCCAGCAGCTTTAACAGGGACCAAGAGACCCAGTACTTC.

In its sample, this clonotype was seen a few times. The chain links TRBV10-3 to TRBJ1-6; possible D gene TRBD1, 5 bases. CDR3 length equals 14 residues. From germline, CDR1 is ENHRY and CDR2 SYGVKD. Trimming removed 0 bases from V and 7 bases from J, with 7 bases in between. The CDR3 here is CAISESTENSPLHF. CDR3 nucleotides: TGTGCCATCAGTGAGTCGACAGAAAATTCACCCCTCCACTTT.

This clonotype occurred many times. The chain combines TRBV29-1 with TRBJ1-4, with D maybe TRBD1 (5 bases). Germline V CDR1 and CDR2: SQVTM, ANQGSEA. The length of the CDR3 is 15 residues. Trimming stripped 0 bases from V and 7 bases from J, with 15 bases between. Written as DNA, the CDR3 is TGCAGCGTTGAAGAGCGGTCGGGTGGGGGTGAAAAACTGTTTTTT. Translated, it gives CSVEERSGGGEKLFF.

At least ten counts were recorded for this clonotype. The chain combines TRBV6-6 with TRBJ2-3, with 8 nucleotides matching TRBD2. Germline lookup yields CDR1 MNHNY and CDR2 SVGAGI (reference sequence). The V gene end was trimmed by 3 bases and the J gene end by 4 bases; junction bases not matched to a gene: 9. This CDR3 comprises 16 residues. CDR3 in amino acids: CASSYSNRGGADTQYF. CDR3 coding DNA: TGTGCCAGCAGTTATTCCAACCGGGGGGGTGCAGATACGCAGTATTTT.

This clonotype was seen many times. This sequence joins TRBV7-9 and TRBJ2-5; maybe TRBD2 (6 bases). V shed 1 base and J shed 5 bases, with 14 bases lying between them. The CDR3 is 15 residues long. Germline V gene lookup returns CDR1 SEHNR and CDR2 FQNEAQ (reference sequence). CDR3 coding DNA: TGTGCCAGCAGCTTAGAAGGTGCGCTAGCGGAGACCCAGTACTTC. It encodes CASSLEGALAETQYF.

This clonotype was seen at least ten times. The rearrangement uses TRBV6-5 and TRBJ1-6; D not resolved. V was clipped by 2 bases and J by 8 bases, with 10 bases between them. This CDR3 contains 14 residues. From germline, CDR1 is MNHEY and CDR2 SVGAGI. Here the CDR3 reads CASSYGGGDSPLHF. The DNA of the CDR3 is TGTGCCAGCAGTTACGGAGGTGGCGATTCACCCCTCCACTTT.

In its sample, this clonotype was seen many times. The chain couples TRBV12-3 or TRBV12-4 to TRBJ2-3; 7 nucleotides align to TRBD2. The CDR3 consists of 17 residues. V lost 5 bases to trimming and J lost 3 bases; unmatched junction nucleotides: 14. DNA of the CDR3: TGTGCCAGCAGTATACTGGCGCTAGCGGAACTAACAGATACGCAGTATTTT. Translation: CASSILALAELTDTQYF.

This clonotype came up many times. The chain has TRBV7-8 and TRBJ1-3; the D gene is possibly TRBD1 (5 bases). Germline V gene sequence: CDR1 SGHVS, CDR2 FQNEAQ. V lost 2 bases, J lost 0 bases, and 14 bases lay in between. The CDR3 is made up of 17 amino acids. As DNA, the CDR3 is TGTGCCAGCAGCTTATATCCTGGGGCCAGCTCTGGAAACACCATATATTTT. Amino acids: CASSLYPGASSGNTIYF.

This clonotype was recorded many times. This chain connects TRBV7-2 to TRBJ2-2; tentatively, D is TRBD1 (5 bases). This CDR3 region has 15 residues. V dropped 2 bases and J dropped 6 bases, with 13 bases sitting between them. Per the germline V gene, CDR1 is SGHTA and CDR2 is FQGNSA. The CDR3: CASSLQSGLSGELFF. The CDR3 nucleotides read TGTGCCAGCAGCTTACAGTCAGGGTTGTCCGGGGAGCTGTTTTTT.